This T cell receptor beta chain was sequenced during a study of shared clonotypes between healthy human individuals. With regard to this clone: Its antigen is currently unknown.

Study-level findings and limits: Naive CD4 clonotypes overlapped across a few donors at about 5%. Non-shared clonotypes had lower generation probabilities than clonotypes shared by all four sorted-subset donors.

An assay was performed, and its level was deep. Clones were sequenced by immunoSEQ multiplex PCR, and TCRdb holds only the in-frame ones, with some missing. Of hundreds of thousands of clones in the sample, 55% to 75% were seen once. CDR1 is LNHDA and CDR2 is SQIVND in the germline V gene (reference sequence). Between the trimmed V and J ends, which lost 8 bases and 3 bases, there was a span of 25 bases. The CDR3 contains 18 residues. The sequence was collected from a woman aged 25 to 45 in good health. The gene calls are TRBV19 and TRBJ1-4; D is perhaps TRBD1 (5 bases). The sequencing sample was made of memory CD4+ T cells sorted from blood. Subset described: CD45RA-negative fraction. CDR3 sequence: CASQPEGPFSASNEKLFF. CDR3 coding DNA: TGTGCCAGTCAACCAGAGGGGCCCTTCTCAGCATCTAATGAAAAACTGTTTTTT.